Listed here are 30 T cell receptor beta chains from one sample, sequenced in a study of CD8+ T cells in alopecia areata. As to treatment: oral pan-JAK inhibitor, 5-10 mg twice daily. It was cDNA, reverse transcribed from extracted RNA, that served as the sequencing template. Sequencing used immunoSEQ multiplex PCR; TCRdb keeps in-frame clones, though not all of them. Of some 110,000 clones in the sample, about 54% were seen once. Material: CD8+ T cells sorted from blood, obtained at week 4, from a patient treated with tofacitinib. These receptor sequences come from a human donor with alopecia areata.

This clone appeared a few times. The V call is TRBV18, the J call TRBJ1-4; D is unresolved. The germline V and J ends were trimmed by 3 bases and 8 bases, with 13 bases remaining between them. Germline loops: CDR1 KGHSH, CDR2 LQKENI. The CDR3 is 14 amino acids. CDR3 bases: TGTGCCAGCTCACCGAGCGGGGAAGGAGAAAAACTGTTTTTT. As protein: CASSPSGEGEKLFF.

This chain joins TRBV27 and TRBJ1-1; perhaps TRBD1 as D (5 bases). The ends were cut back, 3 bases at V and 8 bases at J, with 7 bases in the middle. The germline gives CDR1 MNHEY, CDR2 SMNVEV (reference sequence). The CDR3 contains 11 residues. Here the CDR3 reads CASSFRTEAFF. In nucleotides, the CDR3 is TGTGCCAGCAGTTTTCGGACAGAAGCTTTCTTT.

Comment on this clone: Other DNA sequences in the same sample also yield this CDR3. The V gene is TRBV27, the J gene TRBJ1-2, with TRBD1 as a possible D gene (5 bases). V was clipped by 3 bases and J by 3 bases, with 8 bases between them. This CDR3 comprises 13 residues. Germline loops: CDR1 MNHEY, CDR2 SMNVEV (reference sequence). CDR3 in amino acids: CASSLRGDYGYTF. DNA of the CDR3: TGTGCCAGCAGTTTGCGGGGGGACTATGGCTACACCTTC.

V is TRBV5-1 and J is TRBJ2-7; D is undetermined. The V gene's germline CDR1 is SGHRS and CDR2 YFSETQ. The CDR3 runs 13 residues. V shed 0 bases and J shed 2 bases, with 6 bases lying between them. CDR3 DNA: TGCGCCAGCAGCTTGGAGGGAACCTACGAGCAGTACTTC. Translated: CASSLEGTYEQYF.

The chain employs TRBV29-1 and TRBJ1-2, with D hard to call. The CDR3 contains 12 residues. Germline CDR1 is SQVTM and CDR2 is ANQGSEA. The V end lost 6 bases, the J end lost 7 bases, and 15 bases lay between the germline ends. The CDR3 loop is CSVTHGGSGYTF. The CDR3 nucleotides read TGCAGCGTAACCCACGGAGGGAGTGGCTACACCTTC.

V and J are TRBV27 and TRBJ1-1; a weak D match, TRBD1 (5 bases). The V and J ends lost 5 bases and 4 bases respectively, with 5 bases between them. Germline CDR1 and CDR2: MNHEY and SMNVEV (reference sequence). The CDR3 has 11 residues. The CDR3 region has the DNA TGTGCCAGCAGTGGGGCCACTGAAGCTTTCTTT. Translation gives CASSGATEAFF.

This chain links TRBV27 with TRBJ1-2, with D tentatively TRBD1 (6 bases). Germline-derived CDR1 and CDR2 are MNHEY and SMNVEV (reference sequence). The CDR3 sequence is 15 residues long. Trimming removed 3 bases from V and 0 bases from J, with 11 bases in between. CDR3 residues: CASSLSGTTNYGYTF. The CDR3 DNA reads TGTGCCAGCAGTTTGTCGGGGACAACTAACTATGGCTACACCTTC.

Only a few counts were recorded for this clone. The rearrangement joins TRBV30 to TRBJ2-1; D is unresolved. Trimming removed 3 bases from V and 7 bases from J, with 10 bases in between. Germline values: CDR1 GTSNPN, CDR2 SVGIG (reference sequence). The CDR3 runs 12 residues. CDR3: CAWSPVGNEQFF. CDR3 nucleotide sequence: TGTGCCTGGAGCCCCGTGGGGAATGAGCAGTTCTTC. Complete variable domain (other parts from reference TRBV30 and TRBJ2-1): SQTIHQWPATLVQPVGSPLSLECTVEGTSNPNLYWYRQAAGRGLQLLFYSVGIGQISSEVPQNLSASRPQDRQFILSSKKLLLSDSGFYLCAWSPVGNEQFFGPGTRLTVL.

A single count supports this clone. This chain connects TRBV7-9 to TRBJ2-3, with D possibly matching TRBD2 (6 bases). The CDR3 has 14 residues. Germline loops: CDR1 SEHNR, CDR2 FQNEAQ (reference sequence). Trimming pared 4 bases from V and 4 bases from J, leaving 12 bases between. CDR3 protein: CASSWDSVADTQYF. In DNA form, the CDR3 reads TGTGCCAGCAGCTGGGACTCAGTAGCAGATACGCAGTATTTT.

The chain's CDR3 is CACTGGLSYEQYF. For the CDR3, the DNA is TGTGCCTGCACAGGGGGGCTCTCCTACGAGCAGTACTTC. J is TRBJ2-7 and V is TRBV30; 8 bases map to TRBD1. Trimming at V came to 6 bases and at J to 0 bases, leaving 4 bases not matched to a gene. This CDR3 has 13 residues. Germline V gene data show CDR1 as GTSNPN and CDR2 as SVGIG (reference sequence).

The chain couples TRBV7-9 to TRBJ2-4, with D unclear. V lost 5 bases and J 0 bases, leaving 11 bases between the germline ends. CDR1 and CDR2 (germline): SEHNR, FQNEAQ (reference sequence). The CDR3 loop spans 15 amino acids. CDR3 protein: CASSALGLAKNIQYF. The CDR3 nucleotides read TGTGCCAGCAGCGCTTTGGGCCTAGCCAAAAACATTCAGTACTTC.

This sequence joins TRBV28 and TRBJ2-7; a possible D gene is TRBD1 (6 bases). The germline V gene has CDR1 MDHEN and CDR2 SYDVKM. Trimming pared 2 bases from V and 7 bases from J, leaving 12 bases between. The CDR3 runs to 13 residues. CDR3 sequence: CASSLGGLGEQYF. The CDR3 nucleotides read TGTGCCAGCAGTTTAGGGGGCTTGGGGGAGCAGTACTTC.

The sample holds a few counts of this clone. This sequence joins TRBV5-1 and TRBJ1-1; 8 bases agree with TRBD1. The CDR3 spans 14 residues. Unmatched junction bases numbered 5, after V lost 4 bases and J lost 3 bases. CDR1 and CDR2 from the germline V gene are SGHRS and YFSETQ. The CDR3 sequence is CASSPDREYTEAFF. The CDR3 DNA reads as TGCGCCAGCAGCCCGGACAGGGAGTACACTGAAGCTTTCTTT.

This clone was seen only a few times. The chain joins TRBV30 to TRBJ1-1; 8 bases align to TRBD1. The CDR3 sequence is 13 residues long. Unmatched junction bases numbered 8, after V lost 7 bases and J lost 4 bases. Germline V CDR1 and CDR2: GTSNPN, SVGIG (reference sequence). The CDR3 region has the DNA TGTGCCTTGGACAGGGAACGGGGCACTGAAGCTTTCTTT. Translated: CALDRERGTEAFF.

The rearrangement links TRBV27 to TRBJ2-3; D is ambiguous. The germline gives CDR1 MNHEY, CDR2 SMNVEV (reference sequence). V gave up 5 bases and J gave up 6 bases, with 9 bases separating them. The CDR3 contains 12 residues. Here the CDR3 reads CASSRPRDTQYF. CDR3 nucleotide sequence: TGTGCCAGCAGTCGCCCCCGGGATACGCAGTATTTT.

The genes are TRBV5-6 and TRBJ2-1; D call uncertain. Germline CDR1 and CDR2: SGHDT and YYEEEE. V was pared by 3 bases and J by 10 bases, with 11 bases between. The CDR3 is 12 amino acids. Here the CDR3 DNA reads TGTGCCAGCAGCTCGAGTAACCACGAGCAGTTCTTC. Its translation is CASSSSNHEQFF.

This rearrangement joins TRBV7-2 to TRBJ2-3; D might be TRBD1 (6 bases). This CDR3 region has 12 residues. V was trimmed by 10 bases and J by 2 bases, leaving 10 bases between them. The V gene's germline CDR1 is SGHTA and CDR2 FQGNSA. The CDR3 protein is CATGQITDTQYF. CDR3 sequence (DNA): TGTGCCACCGGACAGATCACAGATACGCAGTATTTT.

Comments on this clone: The germline gene is not matched at one end of the junction; a read error may be the cause. The genes are TRBV30 and TRBJ1-2, with D perhaps matching TRBD1 (6 bases). The CDR3 length is 15 residues. Germline values: CDR1 GTSNPN, CDR2 SVGIG (reference sequence). The CDR3 loop is CAWSFGGRGDYGYAF. DNA of the CDR3: TGTGCCTGGAGTTTTGGGGGGCGCGGGGACTATGGCTACGCCTTC.

The chain combines TRBV15 with TRBJ1-2; unclear D gene. Germline lookup yields CDR1 LNHNV and CDR2 YYDKDF (reference sequence). This CDR3 spans 15 amino acids. V was pared by 5 bases and J by 6 bases, with 19 bases between. The CDR3 is CATSDPFRGVHGYTF. Here the CDR3 DNA reads TGTGCCACCAGCGACCCGTTTCGTGGGGTCCATGGCTACACCTTC.

This clone has just a few counts. This chain connects TRBV11-2 to TRBJ1-1, with D possibly matching TRBD1 (5 bases). Trimming left V 3 bases short and J 1 base short, with 6 bases between. Germline lookup yields CDR1 SGHAT and CDR2 FQNNGV. This CDR3 region has 13 residues. As DNA, the CDR3 is TGTGCCAGCAGCTTCGGGGGGAACACTGAAGCTTTCTTT. Translating gives CASSFGGNTEAFF.

V is TRBV7-9 and J is TRBJ2-1; 10 bases map to TRBD2. Germline trimming cut 6 bases from V and 5 bases from J; bases unmatched to any gene: 7. CDR1 SEHNR and CDR2 FQNEAQ come from the germline V gene (reference sequence). This CDR3 is 15 amino acids long. Written as DNA, the CDR3 is TGTGCCAGCAGGATTGGACTAGCGGCGGACAATGAGCAGTTCTTC. Its translation is CASRIGLAADNEQFF.

CDR3 in amino acids: CASSLFTSGGAYEQYF. The DNA of the CDR3 is TGTGCCAGCAGCTTATTCACTAGCGGGGGAGCCTACGAGCAGTACTTC. The chain couples TRBV11-1 to TRBJ2-7; 11 nucleotides align to TRBD2. J was trimmed by 2 bases and V by 2 bases; bases with no gene match: 5. This CDR3 region has 16 residues. Germline V gene lookup returns CDR1 SGHAT and CDR2 FQDESV (reference sequence).

The CDR3 is CASSLSWSTDTQYF. The CDR3 nucleotides are TGTGCCAGCAGTTTATCCTGGTCAACAGATACGCAGTATTTT. The chain couples TRBV27 to TRBJ2-3; D ambiguous. CDR3 length equals 14 residues. The V gene's germline CDR1 is MNHEY and CDR2 SMNVEV (reference sequence). V was pared by 0 bases and J by 3 bases, with 7 bases between.

The chain links TRBV30 to TRBJ1-4; D ambiguous. The germline V gene encodes CDR1 GTSNPN and CDR2 SVGIG (reference sequence). The CDR3 runs 15 residues. V gave up 3 bases and J gave up 0 bases, with 11 bases separating them. The CDR3 region is CAWSRTEATNEKLFF. The CDR3 region has the DNA TGTGCCTGGAGCCGGACGGAGGCAACTAATGAAAAACTGTTTTTT.

This chain joins TRBV30 and TRBJ1-6, with TRBD1 identical over 10 bases. V trimming: 3 bases; J trimming: 8 bases; junction bases outside the gene matches: 4. Germline CDR1 GTSNPN, CDR2 SVGIG (reference sequence). The CDR3 is 14 amino acids. The CDR3 sequence: CAWSGGQGYSPLHF. The CDR3 bases are TGTGCCTGGAGCGGGGGACAGGGGTATTCACCCCTCCACTTT.

This clone was found once. The chain recombines TRBV7-9 with TRBJ2-5; D tentatively reads TRBD1 or TRBD2 (5 bases each). The V end lost 8 bases, the J end lost 5 bases, and 21 bases lay between the germline ends. The germline V gene has CDR1 SEHNR and CDR2 FQNEAQ (reference sequence). The CDR3 consists of 15 residues. The CDR3 region has the DNA TGTGCCAGCGCGATTGGGGGTTCCTCCCCGGAGACCCAGTACTTC. Translation: CASAIGGSSPETQYF.

This clone came up a few times. The chain is built from TRBV6-4 and TRBJ2-3, with a tentative D call TRBD1 (6 bases). V was clipped by 3 bases and J by 3 bases, with 7 bases between them. This CDR3 region has 13 residues. Germline CDR1 and CDR2: MRHNA and SNTAGT. The CDR3, as DNA: TGTGCCAGCAGTGAGGGGGCGACAGATACGCAGTATTTT. Its protein product is CASSEGATDTQYF.

The CDR3 DNA reads as TGCAGCGTTGAAGGAGGCATGGCAGGCGACCGTTCCCAAACCTACGAGCAGTACTTC. Translation: CSVEGGMAGDRSQTYEQYF. The rearrangement links TRBV29-1 to TRBJ2-7; no clear D. This CDR3 contains 19 residues. Germline V gene sequence: CDR1 SQVTM, CDR2 ANQGSEA. Deletions cut 1 base from V and 2 bases from J, with 27 bases between.

Only one count was recorded for this clone. The chain uses TRBV30 and TRBJ1-2, with a possible D match to TRBD1 (6 bases). Germline V gene lookup returns CDR1 GTSNPN and CDR2 SVGIG (reference sequence). The CDR3 is 14 amino acids. The V gene lost 4 bases and the J gene lost 0 bases, with 12 bases spanning the gap. The CDR3 loop reads CAWIGTPANYGYTF. In nucleotides, the CDR3 is TGTGCCTGGATTGGGACACCAGCTAACTATGGCTACACCTTC.

The rearrangement uses TRBV5-1 and TRBJ2-1, with D possibly being TRBD1 or TRBD2 (6 bases each). Germline V gene sequence: CDR1 SGHRS, CDR2 YFSETQ. The CDR3 runs 15 residues. V lost 6 bases to trimming and J lost 5 bases, with 18 bases between them. DNA for the CDR3: TGCGCCAGCATGGAGGGGGACAACCAAGACAATGAGCAGTTCTTC. As protein: CASMEGDNQDNEQFF.